The entry below gives a single TCR beta chain sequence along with its context. CDR1 and CDR2 from the germline V gene are SGHNT and YYREEE (reference sequence). CDR3 length equals 12 residues. The V and J ends lost 4 bases and 5 bases respectively, with 9 bases between them. The table came from immunoSEQ multiplex PCR; TCRdb's copy has only in-frame clones and leaves some out. The table has 80,000 or so clones, around 90% seen once. This record comes from a study of T cell responses to AZD1222 COVID-19 vaccine. The gene calls are TRBV5-4 and TRBJ1-1, with D hard to call. Sequenced here: peripheral blood, sampled on day 0 of MenACWY control vaccination. This sequence originates from an adult in good health. CDR3 nucleotides: TGTGCCAGCAGCCCCTCCCCGACTGAAGCTTTCTTT. Protein product: CASSPSPTEAFF.